This TCR beta chain appears in the sequencing data of a study of cytomegalovirus exposure and HLA in healthy donors. PCR involved 60 Vbeta and 13 Jbeta primers. This table comes from immunoSEQ multiplex PCR, and its TCRdb copy is limited to in-frame clones, with some not included. The sample includes around 120,000 clones, 80% of them seen just once. Comment on this clone: Its antigen is as yet unknown.

Germline loops: CDR1 KGHSH, CDR2 LQKENI. V lost 4 bases, J lost 2 bases, and 11 bases lay in between. CDR3 size: 14 residues. Study-level findings and limits: Common viral pathogens seemed to be connected with several of the most significant clusters, according to a later analysis. Reportedly, HLA-A and HLA-B alleles of most subjects were accurately predicted from TCR beta. For cytomegalovirus status, the classifier reportedly gave diagnoses with high specificity and sensitivity.

The clonotype was recovered from a man aged 30-40 years in good health and CMV-seronegative. The sequencing sample was made of PBMCs. The chain carries TRBV18 and TRBJ1-1; perhaps TRBD1 as D (6 bases). For the CDR3, the DNA is TGTGCCAGCTCACTCGGACAGACTAACACTGAAGCTTTCTTT. It encodes CASSLGQTNTEAFF.